This entry lists 7 T cell receptor beta chains sequenced from one sample in a study of blood T cell repertoires in COVID-19. Generated by immunoSEQ multiplex PCR, the TCRdb table keeps only in-frame clones and is missing some. The data hold under 120,000 clones, with 85% to 90% observed a single time. What was sequenced was peripheral blood. Receptor source: a woman of 80 years or more with acute or convalescent COVID-19.

This chain joins TRBV28 and TRBJ1-2, with TRBD1 matching over 7 bases. Germline loops: CDR1 MDHEN, CDR2 SYDVKM. The CDR3 covers 15 residues. V was pared by 3 bases and J by 6 bases, with 10 bases of the junction left unmatched. In DNA, the CDR3 is TGTGCCAGCAGTTTTGCTCAGGGGGAAGGAAATGGCTACACCTTC. Translation: CASSFAQGEGNGYTF.

The chain joins TRBV19 to TRBJ1-3, with 11 bases aligning to TRBD1. V lost 7 bases and J lost 6; bases outside the gene matches: 14. This CDR3 comprises 17 residues. Germline CDR1 is LNHDA and CDR2 is SQIVND (reference sequence). The CDR3 sequence is CASTSKDRGRFVNTIYF. The CDR3 DNA follows: TGTGCCAGTACTTCCAAGGACAGGGGGCGATTTGTAAACACCATATATTTT.

The rearrangement links TRBV11-3 to TRBJ2-1; D might be TRBD1 (5 bases). From germline, CDR1 is SGHNT and CDR2 YENEEA. V was clipped by 3 bases and J by 1 base, with 16 bases between them. The CDR3 spans 17 residues. The chain's CDR3 is CASSLDTPGISYNEQFF. The CDR3 nucleotides are TGTGCCAGCAGCTTGGACACACCAGGGATTTCCTACAATGAGCAGTTCTTC. Using reference TRBV11-3 and TRBJ2-1 for the parts outside the CDR3, the full variable domain is EAGVVQSPRYKIIEKKQPVAFWCNPISGHNTLYWYLQNLGQGPELLIRYENEEAVDDSQLPKDRFSAERLKGVDSTLKIQPAELGDSAVYLCASSLDTPGISYNEQFFGPGTRLTVL.

V gene TRBV28 combines with J gene TRBJ2-7; TRBD2 matches at 10 bases. Per the germline V gene, CDR1 is MDHEN and CDR2 is SYDVKM. CDR3 length equals 14 residues. V lost 3 bases and J lost 4; bases outside the gene matches: 3. CDR3: CASSFSGGKYEQYF. The CDR3 DNA sequence: TGTGCCAGCAGTTTTAGCGGGGGGAAGTACGAGCAGTACTTC.

The chain uses TRBV7-2 and TRBJ1-6; D is possibly TRBD1 (5 bases). The CDR3 contains 14 residues. V shed 0 bases and J shed 6 bases, with 6 bases lying between them. Germline CDR1 reads SGHTA; CDR2 reads FQGNSA. CDR3 region: CASSLAGGNSPLHF. In DNA form, the CDR3 reads TGTGCCAGCAGCTTAGCCGGGGGTAATTCACCCCTCCACTTT.

The V and J genes are TRBV19 and TRBJ1-4; TRBD1 matches 12 bases. The ends lost 4 bases at V and 7 bases at J; junction bases unmatched: 1. The CDR3 sequence is 14 residues long. CDR1 is LNHDA and CDR2 is SQIVND in the germline V gene (reference sequence). DNA of the CDR3: TGTGCCAGTAGTAGGGACAGGGGGCGTGAAAAACTGTTTTTT. Translating it yields CASSRDRGREKLFF.

The V call is TRBV2, the J call TRBJ2-3; possibly TRBD2 for D (6 bases). Germline assignment: CDR1 SNHLY and CDR2 FYNNEI. The CDR3 runs 14 residues. The ends were cut back, 4 bases at V and 2 bases at J, with 10 bases in the middle. Here the CDR3 DNA reads TGTGCCAGCAGTGTCGGAGGGCCCACAGATACGCAGTATTTT. It yields the protein CASSVGGPTDTQYF.